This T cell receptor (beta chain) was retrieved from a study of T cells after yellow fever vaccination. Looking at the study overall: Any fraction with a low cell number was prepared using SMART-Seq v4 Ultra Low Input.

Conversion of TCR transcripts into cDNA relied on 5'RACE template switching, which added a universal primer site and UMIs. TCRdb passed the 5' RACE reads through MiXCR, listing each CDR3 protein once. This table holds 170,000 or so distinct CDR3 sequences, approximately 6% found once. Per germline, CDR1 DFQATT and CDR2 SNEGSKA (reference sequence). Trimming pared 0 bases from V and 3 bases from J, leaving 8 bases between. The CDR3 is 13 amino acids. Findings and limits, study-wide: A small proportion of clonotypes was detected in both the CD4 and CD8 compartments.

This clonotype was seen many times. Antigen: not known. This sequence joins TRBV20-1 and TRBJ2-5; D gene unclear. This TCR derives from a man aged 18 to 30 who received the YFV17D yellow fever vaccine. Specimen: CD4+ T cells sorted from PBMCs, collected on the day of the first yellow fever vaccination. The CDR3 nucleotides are TGCAGTGCTAGAGATCGTCTCAAAGAGACCCAGTACTTC. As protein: CSARDRLKETQYF.